This T cell receptor (beta chain) is drawn from a study of blood T cell repertoires in COVID-19. Across the whole study: The samples span acute and convalescent COVID-19 from the United States, Italy and Spain.

Germline V gene lookup returns CDR1 LGHDT and CDR2 YNNKEL (reference sequence). The V gene end was trimmed by 4 bases and the J gene end by 11 bases; junction bases not matched to a gene: 3. CDR3 length: 11 residues. In the authors' workflow: Estimation of nucleated cell counts was performed using reference gene primer amplification. Sequenced by immunoSEQ multiplex PCR; TCRdb stores in-frame clones only, minus some. That table furnishes V, J and clone size, whereas the DNA furnished D and trimming. The sample records around 60,000 clones, more than 75% being singletons. The chain recombines TRBV3-1 (or the pseudogene TRBV3-2) with TRBJ1-1; TRBD1 matches at 8 bases. Sequencing was done on a sample of peripheral blood. This TCR was sampled from a man in his sixties with acute or convalescent COVID-19. CDR3 amino acids: CASSRDRRAFF. The DNA of the CDR3 is TGTGCCAGCAGCCGGGACAGGCGGGCTTTCTTT.